The text below deals with one TCR beta chain. Through week 26, nivolumab 3 mg/kg IV was given weeks 1, 4, 7, 10, then biweekly. This specimen belongs to a study of ipilimumab plus nivolumab after autologous stem cell transplantation. The method was immunoSEQ multiplex PCR; TCRdb's version includes in-frame clones alone and lacks a portion of them. The sample carries tens of thousands of clones, approximately 90% recorded once. The CDR3 runs to 18 residues. Germline lookup yields CDR1 ENHRY and CDR2 SYGVKD. Between the trimmed V and J ends, which lost 5 bases and 6 bases, there was a span of 26 bases. The chain is built from TRBV10-3 and TRBJ2-1, with D possibly TRBD2 on 5 matching bases. The sequence came from a male donor with multiple myeloma. This material consisted of PBMCs, taken in a trial of ipilimumab plus nivolumab as post-transplant consolidation. CDR3 sequence (DNA): TGTGCCATCAGTCCAAAACCCCCCGAGGGTCTAAGTTCCAATGAGCAGTTCTTC. The encoded protein is CAISPKPPEGLSSNEQFF.